This T cell receptor (beta chain) is drawn from a study of control samples from healthy donors and cancer patients. Between the trimmed V and J ends, which lost 3 bases and 5 bases, there was a span of 10 bases. Per the germline V gene, CDR1 is GTSNPN and CDR2 is SVGIG (reference sequence). CDR3 length equals 13 residues. Measured with immunoSEQ multiplex PCR; TCRdb has only the in-frame clones, and not every one. Of about 150,000 clones listed, approximately 91% are singletons. This TCR derives from a man aged 30-40 years in good health. The sequencing input was blood. V is TRBV30 and J is TRBJ2-2; no reliable D call. CDR3 loop: CAWRAVRTGELFF. CDR3 nucleotides: TGTGCCTGGAGGGCAGTGAGAACCGGGGAGCTGTTTTTT.